This T cell receptor (beta chain) was captured in a study of cytomegalovirus exposure and HLA in healthy donors. Study-wide points: In a later analysis, HLA-C alleles had the fewest associated TCRs, DRB1 alleles the most. When analyzed later, a missense DCLRE1C variant was found to be linked to TCR beta V- and J-gene trimming. Donors were assumed by presence/absence analyses to have roughly uniform sequencing depth.

J gave up 11 bases and V 6 bases, and 8 bases lay outside the gene matches. CDR3 length: 14 residues. Germline lookup yields CDR1 SNHLY and CDR2 FYNNEI. The PCR was carried out with 60 Vbeta primers and 13 Jbeta primers. Clones were sequenced by immunoSEQ multiplex PCR, and TCRdb holds only the in-frame ones, with some missing. This table has some 150,000 clones, 80% appearing once. Points on this clone: Its specificity is not known.

Donors were nominally healthy when sampled, though unrecorded immune exposures were likely. The chain uses TRBV2 and TRBJ1-6; TRBD1 matches at 9 bases. The TCR was taken from a woman in her forties or fifties in good health and CMV-seropositive. Sequences were obtained from PBMCs. This CDR3 is CASSPGTGIAPLHF. In DNA form, the CDR3 reads TGTGCCAGCAGCCCCGGGACAGGGATCGCACCCCTCCACTTT.